Shown below are 28 T cell receptor beta chains from a single sample sequenced in a study of blood T cell repertoires in COVID-19. Using immunoSEQ multiplex PCR, the repertoire was profiled, and TCRdb retains in-frame clones only, with some absent. The sample contains roughly 190,000 clones, about 85% of which appear only once. Material: peripheral blood. Receptor source: a man aged 30 to 45 with acute or convalescent COVID-19.

This chain uses TRBV7-9 with TRBJ1-4, with D possibly matching TRBD1 (6 bases). Germline V CDR1 and CDR2: SEHNR, FQNEAQ (reference sequence). Trimming cost V 4 bases and J 4 bases, with 13 bases left between them. The CDR3 is 15 residues long. CDR3 DNA sequence: TGTGCCAGCAGCTCCCCGGGGGGCCTTAATGAAAAACTGTTTTTT. Translating it yields CASSSPGGLNEKLFF.

This clone was detected only once. The V and J genes are TRBV29-1 and TRBJ1-2; D call uncertain. The CDR3 is 12 amino acids. In germline, CDR1 is SQVTM, CDR2 ANQGSEA. The V and J ends lost 2 bases and 4 bases respectively, with 8 bases between them. The CDR3 DNA follows: TGCAGCGTTGAACCCAGGCTCTATGGCTACACCTTC. This sequence encodes CSVEPRLYGYTF.

V usage is TRBV24-1 and J usage is TRBJ2-3; TRBD2 aligns across 9 bases. CDR1 is KGHDR and CDR2 is SFDVKD in the germline V gene. The V segment lost 5 bases and the J segment 6 bases; nucleotides outside the gene matches: 14. The CDR3 spans 17 residues. In DNA, the CDR3 is TGTGCCACCAGTGGTGGAGCGGGAGGTCTTATTCGGGATACGCAGTATTTT. Translation: CATSGGAGGLIRDTQYF.

This chain uses TRBV10-3 with TRBJ1-1; TRBD1 matches at 8 bases. Germline loops: CDR1 ENHRY, CDR2 SYGVKD. J gave up 6 bases and V 0 bases, and 12 bases lay outside the gene matches. The CDR3 totals 17 residues. Here the CDR3 DNA reads TGTGCCATCAGTGAGTCGTTGGGCAGGGGGCGAAAAGCTGAAGCTTTCTTT. This codes for CAISESLGRGRKAEAFF.

V and J are TRBV29-1 and TRBJ2-7; D gene ambiguous. CDR3 length: 13 residues. V was cut by 7 bases and J by 2 bases, with 15 bases left in between. Germline CDR1 and CDR2: SQVTM and ANQGSEA. CDR3 bases: TGCAGCGGACGAGGAGCGAATACCTACGAGCAGTACTTC. Protein sequence: CSGRGANTYEQYF.

The genes are TRBV12-3 or TRBV12-4 and TRBJ2-1; D remains unclear. The CDR3 is made up of 12 amino acids. Trimming removed 7 bases from V and 7 bases from J, with 11 bases in between. The CDR3 here is CASTRSKNEQFF. For the CDR3, the DNA is TGTGCCAGCACCCGTAGTAAGAATGAGCAGTTCTTC.

The V call is TRBV2, the J call TRBJ1-2; D remains unclear. CDR1 SNHLY and CDR2 FYNNEI come from the germline V gene. V gave up 3 bases and J gave up 5 bases, with 10 bases separating them. CDR3 length: 13 amino acids. The CDR3 protein is CASSDSWRYGYTF. The CDR3 coding sequence is TGTGCCAGCAGTGATTCCTGGAGGTATGGCTACACCTTC.

The chain uses TRBV7-9 and TRBJ1-4, with D maybe TRBD1 (5 bases). CDR3 length equals 14 residues. The germline V gene has CDR1 SEHNR and CDR2 FQNEAQ (reference sequence). V lost 2 bases and J 2 bases, leaving 6 bases between the germline ends. The chain's CDR3 is CASSLSGTNEKLFF. The CDR3, as DNA: TGTGCCAGCAGCTTATCAGGGACTAATGAAAAACTGTTTTTT. Variable domain in full (rest from reference TRBV7-9 and TRBJ1-4): DTGVSQNPRHKITKRGQNVTFRCDPISEHNRLYWYRQTLGQGPEFLTYFQNEAQLEKSRLLSDRFSAERPKGSFSTLEIQRTEQGDSAMYLCASSLSGTNEKLFFGSGTQLSVL.

With regard to this clone: One end of the junction varies from germline; a read error may be responsible. The chain couples TRBV20-1 to TRBJ2-7; 7 nucleotides agree with TRBD1. The germline V gene has CDR1 DFQATT and CDR2 SNEGSKA (reference sequence). CDR3 length: 11 amino acids. As DNA, the CDR3 is TGCAGTGCTAGTGTTATGGACCAGGGGGAGTTC. Translated, it gives CSASVMDQGEF.

This clone was seen only once. The rearrangement links TRBV6-5 to TRBJ1-2; the D gene is possibly TRBD1 (6 bases). Germline lookup yields CDR1 MNHEY and CDR2 SVGAGI. The CDR3 has 15 amino acids. The V gene lost 8 bases and the J gene lost 2 bases, with 18 bases spanning the gap. CDR3 nucleotide sequence: TGTGCCAGCCTCCGGGAGGGGGTAAGGAACTATGGCTACACCTTC. Translation gives CASLREGVRNYGYTF.

The chain is built from TRBV5-1 and TRBJ2-3; a possible D gene is TRBD1 (6 bases). Germline V gives CDR1 SGHRS, CDR2 YFSETQ. The CDR3 contains 14 residues. The V end was cut by 4 bases, the J end by 0 bases, with 9 bases between. The CDR3 nucleotides are TGCGCCAGCAGCGGGACAACTAGCACAGATACGCAGTATTTT. The encoded protein is CASSGTTSTDTQYF.

The rearrangement links TRBV11-1 to TRBJ1-1, with 8 bases lining up with TRBD1. The CDR3 has 14 residues. The J segment lost 5 bases and the V segment lost 2 bases, leaving 4 bases of the junction unmatched. Germline CDR1 reads SGHAT; CDR2 reads FQDESV (reference sequence). The CDR3 DNA reads as TGTGCCAGCAGCTTAATCCAGGGGGCGACTGAAGCTTTCTTT. As protein: CASSLIQGATEAFF. The full variable domain, completed using reference TRBV11-1 and TRBJ1-1, is EAEVAQSPRYKITEKSQAVAFWCDPISGHATLYWYRQILGQGPELLVQFQDESVVDDSQLPKDRFSAERLKGVDSTLKIQPAELGDSAMYLCASSLIQGATEAFFGQGTRLTVV.

The chain is built from TRBV18 and TRBJ1-6; TRBD1 might be the D (5 bases). Per the germline V gene, CDR1 is KGHSH and CDR2 is LQKENI. Trimming removed 1 base at V and 14 bases at J, with 12 bases between. This CDR3 region has 13 residues. The CDR3 sequence is CASSPQSGMTLHF. The DNA for the CDR3 is TGTGCCAGCTCACCACAGTCAGGGATGACCCTCCACTTT.

V usage is TRBV5-1 and J usage is TRBJ2-5; D is possibly TRBD1 (5 bases). This CDR3 has 13 residues. Germline values: CDR1 SGHRS, CDR2 YFSETQ. Trimming took 2 bases from V and 2 from J, leaving 7 bases between them. CDR3 in amino acids: CASSFAGQETQYF. The CDR3 DNA is TGCGCCAGCAGCTTCGCAGGGCAAGAGACCCAGTACTTC.

This chain joins TRBV2 and TRBJ1-1; 10 nucleotides line up with TRBD1. Per germline, CDR1 SNHLY and CDR2 FYNNEI. J was trimmed by 11 bases and V by 6 bases; bases with no gene match: 15. This CDR3 contains 15 residues. The CDR3 here is CASRAGTGVNRGAFF. In DNA, the CDR3 is TGTGCCAGCAGAGCCGGGACAGGGGTTAACCGGGGGGCTTTCTTT.

The J gene is TRBJ1-5, the V gene TRBV2; D gene uncertain. This CDR3 region has 14 residues. CDR1 is SNHLY, CDR2 FYNNEI, per germline. V gave up 5 bases and J gave up 1 base, with 9 bases separating them. The CDR3 bases are TGTGCCAGCAGTCCAGTAAAGAGCAATCAGCCCCAGCATTTT. It encodes CASSPVKSNQPQHF. Using reference TRBV2 and TRBJ1-5 for the parts outside the CDR3, the full variable domain is EPEVTQTPSHQVTQMGQEVILRCVPISNHLYFYWYRQILGQKVEFLVSFYNNEISEKSEIFDDQFSVERPDGSNFTLKIRSTKLEDSAMYFCASSPVKSNQPQHFGDGTRLSIL.

This chain links TRBV5-4 with TRBJ2-7; 8 bases are shared with TRBD2. The V gene's germline CDR1 is SGHNT and CDR2 YYREEE (reference sequence). This CDR3 comprises 12 residues. J was trimmed by 5 bases and V by 4 bases; bases with no gene match: 2. CDR3 sequence reads: CASSGSGDEQYF. CDR3 sequence (DNA): TGTGCCAGCAGCGGTAGCGGGGACGAGCAGTACTTC.

CDR3 coding DNA: TGTGCCAGCTCACCTGTAGACCCCGGGAATCGCTACACCTTC. It encodes CASSPVDPGNRYTF. J is TRBJ1-2 and V is TRBV18, with D hard to call. CDR1 and CDR2 from the germline V gene are KGHSH and LQKENI. The CDR3 spans 14 residues. V lost 3 bases, J lost 9 bases, and 17 bases lay in between.

V is TRBV30 and J is TRBJ1-1; the D gene is possibly TRBD1 (6 bases). Trimming shortened V by 3 bases and J by 10 bases, and 18 bases separated the two germline ends. The CDR3 runs to 13 residues. Germline loops: CDR1 GTSNPN, CDR2 SVGIG (reference sequence). CDR3 DNA: TGTGCCTGGAGGCCTACAGGGAGAAACGGAGCTTTCTTT. The encoded protein is CAWRPTGRNGAFF.

The gene calls are TRBV12-3 or TRBV12-4 and TRBJ2-3; D gene ambiguous. V gave up 10 bases and J gave up 9 bases, with 14 bases separating them. The CDR3 length is 11 residues. CDR3 sequence reads: CATGLFGTQYF. In nucleotides, the CDR3 is TGTGCCACAGGTTTGTTTGGGACGCAGTATTTT.

The rearrangement links TRBV27 to TRBJ1-2; tentatively, D is TRBD1 (6 bases). This CDR3 has 14 amino acids. V was shortened by 6 bases and J by 6 bases, with 17 bases between the two germline ends. The germline V gene has CDR1 MNHEY and CDR2 SMNVEV (reference sequence). This CDR3 is CASSSSRGRDGYTF. The CDR3 region has the DNA TGTGCCAGCAGCTCATCCAGGGGTCGGGATGGCTACACCTTC.

The chain is built from TRBV5-1 and TRBJ2-5; 9 bases fit TRBD1. Trimming cost V 6 bases and J 3 bases; bases outside gene matches: 9. The CDR3 is made up of 15 amino acids. CDR1 is SGHRS, CDR2 YFSETQ, per germline. CDR3 amino acids: CASTVLGTGKETQYF. The CDR3 region has the DNA TGCGCCAGCACCGTTCTTGGGACAGGGAAAGAGACCCAGTACTTC.

This sequence joins TRBV20-1 and TRBJ2-1; 9 bases are shared with TRBD2. The CDR3 runs to 15 residues. With V trimmed by 3 bases and J by 7 bases, 10 bases remained unmatched. Germline lookup yields CDR1 DFQATT and CDR2 SNEGSKA (reference sequence). CDR3 sequence (DNA): TGCAGTGCTAGTTTGGCGGGAGGGCGATGGAATGAGCAGTTCTTC. Its protein is CSASLAGGRWNEQFF.

The gene calls are TRBV6-6 and TRBJ1-1, with unresolved D. Trimming took 2 bases from V and 2 from J, leaving 12 bases between them. From germline, CDR1 is MNHNY and CDR2 SVGAGI (reference sequence). This CDR3 has 15 amino acids. Here the CDR3 DNA reads TGTGCCAGCAGTTACCAGGAGGGTATAAACACTGAAGCTTTCTTT. The encoded protein is CASSYQEGINTEAFF.

This clone has a handful of counts. This chain uses TRBV6-5 with TRBJ1-3; weak D call: TRBD1 (6 bases). The CDR3 totals 14 residues. V lost 8 bases and J 0 bases, leaving 11 bases between the germline ends. In germline, CDR1 is MNHEY, CDR2 SVGAGI. CDR3 sequence: CASRTGHSGNTIYF. The CDR3 nucleotides read TGTGCCAGCCGTACGGGACACTCTGGAAACACCATATATTTT.

The rearrangement links TRBV18 to TRBJ2-5; the D gene is possibly TRBD2 (6 bases). The CDR3 spans 13 residues. Germline V gene sequence: CDR1 KGHSH, CDR2 LQKENI. V was clipped by 6 bases and J by 5 bases, with 13 bases between them. CDR3 coding DNA: TGTGCCAGCTCCCCTCGGGAGAGGGAGACCCAGTACTTC. Translation gives CASSPRERETQYF.

The rearrangement links TRBV5-6 to TRBJ2-1, with D perhaps TRBD1 (5 bases). V was pared by 2 bases and J by 8 bases, with 11 bases between. In germline, CDR1 is SGHDT, CDR2 YYEEEE. This CDR3 has 13 residues. The DNA for the CDR3 is TGTGCCAGCAGCTTAGGACATTCTGATGAGCAGTTCTTC. This sequence encodes CASSLGHSDEQFF.

The rearrangement joins TRBV2 to TRBJ1-2, with D perhaps TRBD1 (6 bases). V lost 7 bases and J lost 4, with 16 bases in between. This CDR3 has 14 residues. Germline V lookup: CDR1 SNHLY, CDR2 FYNNEI. The CDR3 sequence: CASTLSGEVYGYTF. CDR3 sequence (DNA): TGTGCCAGCACTTTGTCAGGGGAAGTCTATGGCTACACCTTC.